Below, 10 T cell receptor beta chains from the same sample are listed, as sequenced in a study of post-analysis software for immune sequencing data. Study conclusions and caveats: TRBV segments more frequent in patients than in controls numbered about 5 and included TRBV5-6, TRBV5-1 and TRBV20-1.

These TCRs are of unknown antigen specificity. Incorporated into the TCR beta cDNA libraries were unique molecular identifiers, which served to reduce PCR and sequencing biases. Using its own MiXCR run on the PCR reads, TCRdb lists one record per CDR3 protein. The sample includes fewer than 600,000 distinct CDR3 sequences, around 40% of them seen just once. What was sequenced was blood. Source of these receptors: a girl between 5 and 17 years old with multiple sclerosis.

This chain connects TRBV20-1 to TRBJ2-1; TRBD2 aligns across 13 bases. There are 17 residues in the CDR3. CDR1 is DFQATT and CDR2 is SNEGSKA in the germline V gene (reference sequence). Trimming cost V 5 bases and J 2 bases; bases outside gene matches: 9. The CDR3 here is CSAGKRTSGGTYNEQFF. The CDR3 DNA follows: TGCAGTGCTGGAAAACGGACTAGCGGGGGTACCTACAATGAGCAGTTCTTC.

This chain joins TRBV20-1 and TRBJ2-7; 9 bases fit TRBD2. Germline CDR1 DFQATT, CDR2 SNEGSKA (reference sequence). The trim removed 6 bases at V and 2 bases at J, leaving 11 bases unmatched. The CDR3 totals 15 residues. CDR3 protein: CSALNPTSGAYEQYF. CDR3 DNA: TGCAGTGCCTTAAACCCGACTAGCGGTGCCTACGAGCAGTACTTC.

The genes are TRBV12-3 or TRBV12-4 and TRBJ1-2; D perhaps matches TRBD1 (5 bases). The CDR3 is 17 amino acids. V lost 6 bases and J 4 bases, leaving 24 bases between the germline ends. CDR3 loop: CASSPRGTWYISYGYTF. CDR3 sequence (DNA): TGTGCCAGCAGCCCTAGGGGAACATGGTACATTTCCTATGGCTACACCTTC.

The chain has TRBV2 and TRBJ2-1; 8 bases agree with TRBD2. CDR1 and CDR2 (germline): SNHLY, FYNNEI. Trimming removed 2 bases from V and 10 bases from J; junction bases left unmatched: 10. The CDR3 is made up of 15 amino acids. The CDR3 bases are TGTGCCAGCAGTGAAAAGCGGGGGTTGGGGTTCGAGCAGTTCTTC. It is translated as CASSEKRGLGFEQFF.

This chain joins TRBV28 and TRBJ2-2; D remains ambiguous. CDR1 and CDR2 (germline): MDHEN, SYDVKM. V was trimmed by 2 bases and J by 5 bases, leaving 6 bases between them. The CDR3 is 13 residues long. For the CDR3, the DNA is TGTGCCAGCAGTTTAATGCGGACCGGGGAGCTGTTTTTT. Translated: CASSLMRTGELFF.

The chain employs TRBV27 and TRBJ2-5; 9 nucleotides line up with TRBD1. V lost 5 bases and J lost 5; bases outside the gene matches: 15. Germline loops: CDR1 MNHEY, CDR2 SMNVEV (reference sequence). The CDR3 totals 17 residues. CDR3 bases: TGTGCCAGCAGTCAAACAGGGGGCAGCCTTATCTTTGAGACCCAGTACTTC. Its translation: CASSQTGGSLIFETQYF.

This clonotype was detected a few times. This chain links TRBV6-6 with TRBJ2-5; no clear D gene. This CDR3 is 16 amino acids long. Germline CDR1 is MNHNY and CDR2 is SVGAGI (reference sequence). With 1 base removed from V and 5 bases from J, the gap between germline ends came to 17 bases. The CDR3 spells CASSYFPRSTSETQYF. CDR3 in DNA: TGTGCCAGCAGTTACTTTCCCAGGTCTACGAGCGAGACCCAGTACTTC.

This clonotype was counted at least ten times. This chain connects TRBV5-1 to TRBJ2-7; perhaps TRBD1 as D (7 bases). CDR3 length: 15 residues. Germline loops: CDR1 SGHRS, CDR2 YFSETQ. V gave up 4 bases and J gave up 2 bases, with 16 bases separating them. Written as DNA, the CDR3 is TGCGCCAGCAGCCCGCAGGGGGGCCTAACCTACGAGCAGTACTTC. Amino acids: CASSPQGGLTYEQYF.

J is TRBJ2-5 and V is TRBV19, with D possibly being TRBD2 (5 bases). V was trimmed by 2 bases and J by 1 base, leaving 11 bases between them. The CDR3 covers 15 residues. Germline V gene sequence: CDR1 LNHDA, CDR2 SQIVND (reference sequence). The CDR3 DNA reads as TGTGCCAGTAGTATATCTCGGGAACTCCAAGAGACCCAGTACTTC. Residues: CASSISRELQETQYF.

The rearrangement links TRBV20-1 to TRBJ2-4, with a possible D match to TRBD2 (5 bases). The J call may be faulty, since TRBJ2-5 better matches the DNA end. Germline loops: CDR1 DFQATT, CDR2 SNEGSKA (reference sequence). The CDR3 has 13 amino acids. CDR3 protein: CSAIISGMETQYF. The CDR3 nucleotides are TGCAGTGCTATTATTTCGGGGATGGAGACCCAGTACTTC.